This is a list of T cell receptor beta chains from one sample in a study of T cells in tumors after PD-1 blockade. Clones were read by immunoSEQ multiplex PCR, and TCRdb kept only the in-frame ones, dropping some. The table records 7,000 to 9,000 clones, roughly 69% of them present only once. The material sequenced was tumor tissue, taken after anti-PD-1 treatment. The receptors stem from a human donor with basal cell carcinoma. Each CDR3 is given with its conserved first and last residue. A D gene is named only where the DNA matches it firmly. Clone size, where shown, is once, few, many, or a class for clones that have expanded.

j_call: TRBJ2-1
d_call: TRBD1
clone_size: few
v_call: TRBV7-6
cdr3_aa: CASSFLAAGTGSGNEQFF
cdr3_nt: TGTGCCAGCAGCTTCCTTGCCGCCGGGACAGGGTCCGGCAATGAGCAGTTCTTC

j_call: TRBJ2-1
d_call: TRBD1
clone_size: medium-sized
v_call: TRBV11-3
cdr3_aa: CASSLERQGGSYNEQFF
cdr3_nt: TGTGCCAGCAGCTTGGAGAGACAGGGGGGATCCTACAATGAGCAGTTCTTC

j_call: TRBJ2-5
d_call: TRBD2
clone_size: -
v_call: TRBV19
cdr3_aa: CASSITGGDLETQYF
cdr3_nt: TGTGCCAGTAGTATAACGGGGGGGGACCTGGAGACCCAGTACTTC

j_call: TRBJ1-3
d_call: -
clone_size: -
v_call: TRBV5-5
cdr3_aa: CASSFQGAPGNTIYF
cdr3_nt: TGTGCCAGCAGCTTCCAGGGAGCTCCTGGAAACACCATATATTTT

j_call: TRBJ1-4
d_call: -
clone_size: once
v_call: TRBV19
cdr3_aa: CASSILVLIPPTNEKLFF
cdr3_nt: TGTGCCAGTAGTATCCTCGTTCTAATACCACCAACTAATGAAAAACTGTTTTTT

j_call: TRBJ2-5
d_call: -
clone_size: -
v_call: TRBV20-1
cdr3_aa: CSAKRETQYF
cdr3_nt: TGCAGTGCCAAGCGGGAGACCCAGTACTTC

j_call: TRBJ2-5
d_call: TRBD1
clone_size: few
v_call: TRBV6-5
cdr3_aa: CASRDRGREETQYF
cdr3_nt: TGTGCCAGCAGGGACAGGGGGCGAGAGGAGACCCAGTACTTC

j_call: TRBJ2-1
d_call: TRBD2
clone_size: -
v_call: TRBV25-1
cdr3_aa: CASSPHGAGDNNEQFF
cdr3_nt: TGTGCCAGCAGTCCCCATGGCGCGGGAGACAACAATGAGCAGTTCTTC

j_call: TRBJ1-2
d_call: -
clone_size: -
v_call: TRBV9
cdr3_aa: CASSGWQNNYGYTF
cdr3_nt: TGTGCCAGCAGCGGGTGGCAGAACAACTATGGCTACACCTTC

j_call: TRBJ2-5
d_call: -
clone_size: -
v_call: TRBV7-2
cdr3_aa: CASSARRTGQETQYF
cdr3_nt: TGTGCCAGCAGCGCCCGAAGGACGGGCCAAGAGACCCAGTACTTC

j_call: TRBJ2-7
d_call: -
clone_size: -
v_call: TRBV29-1
cdr3_aa: CSVGGQNYEQYF
cdr3_nt: TGCAGCGTGGGGGGACAGAACTACGAGCAGTACTTC

j_call: TRBJ1-1
d_call: TRBD1
clone_size: -
v_call: TRBV30
cdr3_aa: CACLGTGGNTEAFF
cdr3_nt: TGTGCCTGTTTGGGGACAGGGGGCAACACTGAAGCTTTCTTT

j_call: TRBJ2-3
d_call: -
clone_size: -
v_call: TRBV5-4
cdr3_aa: CASSTERTDTQYF
cdr3_nt: TGTGCCAGCAGCACGGAAAGGACAGATACGCAGTATTTT

j_call: TRBJ1-2
d_call: -
clone_size: -
v_call: TRBV4-2
cdr3_aa: CASSQDVGPEDYGYTF
cdr3_nt: TGTGCCAGCAGCCAAGATGTGGGACCGGAGGACTATGGCTACACCTTC

j_call: TRBJ2-6
d_call: -
clone_size: -
v_call: TRBV27
cdr3_aa: CASGGDTTSGANVLTF
cdr3_nt: TGTGCCAGTGGGGGGGACACCACATCTGGGGCCAACGTCCTGACTTTC

j_call: TRBJ1-5
d_call: -
clone_size: -
v_call: TRBV7-6
cdr3_aa: CASSPDSYGQPQHF
cdr3_nt: TGTGCCAGCAGCCCCGACTCCTATGGTCAGCCCCAGCATTTT

j_call: TRBJ1-4
d_call: -
clone_size: -
v_call: TRBV2
cdr3_aa: CAGSPQGRNEKLFF
cdr3_nt: TGTGCCGGCAGTCCTCAGGGGAGGAATGAAAAACTGTTTTTT

j_call: TRBJ2-3
d_call: -
clone_size: -
v_call: TRBV2
cdr3_aa: CASKGLWGDTQYF
cdr3_nt: TGTGCCAGCAAGGGGCTATGGGGAGATACGCAGTATTTT

j_call: TRBJ2-5
d_call: -
clone_size: once
v_call: TRBV4-1
cdr3_aa: CASSSPGLPGTQYF
cdr3_nt: TGCGCCAGCAGCTCGCCGGGACTGCCTGGGACCCAGTACTTC

j_call: TRBJ2-5
d_call: -
clone_size: -
v_call: TRBV9
cdr3_aa: CASSVGAAQTETQYF
cdr3_nt: TGTGCCAGCAGCGTAGGGGCAGCTCAGACTGAGACCCAGTACTTC

j_call: TRBJ2-3
d_call: TRBD2
clone_size: -
v_call: TRBV7-2
cdr3_aa: CASSLAILAGGISTDTQYF
cdr3_nt: TGTGCCAGCAGCTTAGCGATACTAGCGGGGGGGATTAGCACAGATACGCAGTATTTT

j_call: TRBJ2-1
d_call: -
clone_size: medium-sized
v_call: TRBV7-9
cdr3_aa: CASSLVGNEQFF
cdr3_nt: TGTGCCAGCAGCTTAGTGGGAAATGAGCAGTTCTTC

j_call: TRBJ2-7
d_call: TRBD2
clone_size: -
v_call: TRBV29-1
cdr3_aa: CSASLAGVFGEQYF
cdr3_nt: TGCAGCGCATCCCTAGCGGGAGTCTTTGGCGAGCAGTACTTC

j_call: TRBJ2-7
d_call: -
clone_size: few
v_call: TRBV6-1
cdr3_aa: CASSETRTSSLWYF
cdr3_nt: TGTGCCAGCAGTGAAACCCGGACATCCTCGTTGTGGTACTTC

j_call: TRBJ2-2
d_call: -
clone_size: few
v_call: TRBV4-3
cdr3_aa: CASSQDFGDTGELFF
cdr3_nt: TGCGCCAGCAGCCAAGATTTCGGAGACACCGGGGAGCTGTTTTTT